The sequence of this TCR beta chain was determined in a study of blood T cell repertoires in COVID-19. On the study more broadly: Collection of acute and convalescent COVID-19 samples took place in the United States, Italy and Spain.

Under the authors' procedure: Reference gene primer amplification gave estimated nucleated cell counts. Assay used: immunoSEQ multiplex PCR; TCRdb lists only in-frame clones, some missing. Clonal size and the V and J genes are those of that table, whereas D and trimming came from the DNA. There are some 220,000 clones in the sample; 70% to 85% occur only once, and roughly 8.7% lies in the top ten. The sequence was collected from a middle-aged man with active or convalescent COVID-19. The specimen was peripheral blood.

The CDR3 here is CASSLVSGYTDTQYF. The CDR3 nucleotides are TGTGCCAGCAGCTTGGTTAGCGGGTACACAGATACGCAGTATTTT. The chain recombines TRBV5-5 with TRBJ2-3; 7 bases line up with TRBD2. This CDR3 has 15 residues. The junction had 3 bases not matched to a gene; V was cut back by 0 bases and J by 2 bases. Looked up from germline, CDR1 is SGHKS and CDR2 is YYEKEE (reference sequence).